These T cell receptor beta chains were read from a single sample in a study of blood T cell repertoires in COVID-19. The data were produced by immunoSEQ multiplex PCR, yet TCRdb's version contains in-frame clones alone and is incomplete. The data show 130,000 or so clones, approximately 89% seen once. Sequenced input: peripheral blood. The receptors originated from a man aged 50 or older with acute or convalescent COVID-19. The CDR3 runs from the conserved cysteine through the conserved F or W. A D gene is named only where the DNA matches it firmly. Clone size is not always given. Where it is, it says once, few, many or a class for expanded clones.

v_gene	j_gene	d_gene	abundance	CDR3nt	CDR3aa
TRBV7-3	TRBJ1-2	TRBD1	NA	TGTGCCAGCAGCCCCACCGGGACAGCTAACTATGGCTACACCTTC	CASSPTGTANYGYTF
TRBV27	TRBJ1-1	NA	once	TGTGCCAGCAGTTTGGCACCTGGGAGGACTGAAGCTTTCTTT	CASSLAPGRTEAFF
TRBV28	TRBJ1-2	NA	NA	TGTGCCAGCAGTTTCGGGAGTAGCTATGGCTACACCTTC	CASSFGSSYGYTF
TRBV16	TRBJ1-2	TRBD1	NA	TGTGCCAGCAGCCAACGGGACAGTCCTGAGAGAGGCTACACCTTC	CASSQRDSPERGYTF
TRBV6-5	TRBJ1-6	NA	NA	TGTGCCAGCAGTTACAGGGGATTCGATTCACCCCTCCACTTT	CASSYRGFDSPLHF
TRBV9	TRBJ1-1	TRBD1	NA	TGTGCCAGCAGCGCAACAACAGGGGCCCGAAACACTGAAGCTTTCTTT	CASSATTGARNTEAFF
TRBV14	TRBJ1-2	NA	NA	TGTGCCAGCAGCCCCTGGGCCCTCCGAAACTATGGCTACACCTTC	CASSPWALRNYGYTF
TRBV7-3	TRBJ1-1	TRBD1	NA	TGTGCCAGCAGCTTACAGGGGGGAAACACTGAAGCTTTCTTT	CASSLQGGNTEAFF
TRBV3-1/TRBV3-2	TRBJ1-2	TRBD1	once	TGTGCCAGCAGCCAAGAAGACAGGGGGCGCCTTGACTATGGCTACACCTTC	CASSQEDRGRLDYGYTF
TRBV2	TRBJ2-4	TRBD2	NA	TGTGCCAGCAGGCTTTATCCGGGACTAGGTTGTTTC	CASRLYPGLGCF
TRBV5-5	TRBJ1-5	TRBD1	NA	TGTGCCAGCAGCTGGGGACAGCGGGGCAATCAGCCCCAGCATTTT	CASSWGQRGNQPQHF
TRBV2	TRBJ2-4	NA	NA	TGTGCCAGCAGGCCAAACATAAACATTCAGTACTTC	CASRPNINIQYF
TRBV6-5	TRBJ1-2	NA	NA	TGTGCCAGCGCGACGGGTCTTAACATCTATGGCTACACCTTC	CASATGLNIYGYTF
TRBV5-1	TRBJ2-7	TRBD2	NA	TGCGCCAGCGCGACGGGGGAGGGATACGAGCAGTACTTC	CASATGEGYEQYF
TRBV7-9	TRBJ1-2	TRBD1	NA	TGTGCCAGCAGCTTAGGGGACAGTTACTATGGCTACACCTTC	CASSLGDSYYGYTF
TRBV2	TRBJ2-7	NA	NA	TGTGCCATGGAGACCAGCAGCTCCTACGAGCAGTACTTC	CAMETSSSYEQYF
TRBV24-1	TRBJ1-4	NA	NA	TGTGCCACCAGTGGTCTGCAGGGTGAGGAAAAACTGTTTTTT	CATSGLQGEEKLFF
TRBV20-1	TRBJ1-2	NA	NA	TGCAGTGCCTGGAGCTATGGCTACACCTTC	CSAWSYGYTF
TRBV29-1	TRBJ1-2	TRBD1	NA	TGCAGCGTTGCGAGAATGGGGCAGGGGGATCGCTATGGCTACACCTTC	CSVARMGQGDRYGYTF
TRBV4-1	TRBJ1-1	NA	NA	TGCGCCAGCAGCCCGTCGACCCTAAGACAGGCGACGGGGACTGAAGCTTTCTTT	CASSPSTLRQATGTEAFF
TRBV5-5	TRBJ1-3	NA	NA	TGTGCCAGCAGCTTGAGTGGAGGCCTACTCTCTGGAAACACCATATATTTT	CASSLSGGLLSGNTIYF
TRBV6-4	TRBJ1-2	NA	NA	TGTGCCAGCAGTGGAGGGCCCGGCTACACCTTC	CASSGGPGYTF
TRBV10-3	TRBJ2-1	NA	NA	TGTGCCATCAGGCTGGATGGGGCCCCCTACAATGAGCAGTTCTTC	CAIRLDGAPYNEQFF
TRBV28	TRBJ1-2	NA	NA	TGTGCCAGCACCCCGGCTAGCTATGGCTACACCTTC	CASTPASYGYTF